This T cell receptor beta chain was retrieved from a study of shared T cell receptors in the human thymus. The CDR3 extends over 13 amino acids. The V and J ends lost 6 bases and 4 bases respectively, with 13 bases between them. The germline V gene has CDR1 SNHLY and CDR2 FYNNEI. Repertoires were generated with immunoSEQ multiplex PCR, while TCRdb's copy carries only in-frame clones and drops some. Of hundreds of thousands of clones listed, about 90% were seen once; the top ten hold about 0.0094%. These data are also associated with another study on human thymus T cells. That study adds: Resections from corrective heart surgery provided thymus tissue. In unrelated individuals, thymic repertoires overlapped highly, according to related research.

Sequences were obtained from thymocytes. The receptor was isolated from a boy under three years old with a congenital heart defect. The rearrangement uses TRBV2 and TRBJ2-7; D is uncertain. The CDR3 nucleotides are TGTGCCAGCAGCCCTCCGACTTGTTACGAGCAGTACTTC. It translates to CASSPPTCYEQYF. The complete variable domain, with remaining parts taken from reference TRBV2 and TRBJ2-7, reads EPEVTQTPSHQVTQMGQEVILRCVPISNHLYFYWYRQILGQKVEFLVSFYNNEISEKSEIFDDQFSVERPDGSNFTLKIRSTKLEDSAMYFCASSPPTCYEQYFGPGTRLTVT.